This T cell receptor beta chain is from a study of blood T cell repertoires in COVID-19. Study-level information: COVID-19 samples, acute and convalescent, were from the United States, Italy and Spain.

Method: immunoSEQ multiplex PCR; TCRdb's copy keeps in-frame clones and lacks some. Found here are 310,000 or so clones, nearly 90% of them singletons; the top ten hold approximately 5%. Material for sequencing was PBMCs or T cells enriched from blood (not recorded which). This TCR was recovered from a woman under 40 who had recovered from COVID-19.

CDR3 sequence: CASSSPADSPGGELFF. Here the CDR3 DNA reads TGTGCCAGCAGCTCGCCAGCCGACAGCCCTGGCGGGGAGCTGTTTTTT. The rearrangement links TRBV7-9 to TRBJ2-2; D possibly corresponds to TRBD1 (5 bases). There are 16 residues in the CDR3. Germline loops: CDR1 SEHNR, CDR2 FQNEAQ (reference sequence). The ends were cut back, 4 bases at V and 7 bases at J, with 19 bases in the middle.